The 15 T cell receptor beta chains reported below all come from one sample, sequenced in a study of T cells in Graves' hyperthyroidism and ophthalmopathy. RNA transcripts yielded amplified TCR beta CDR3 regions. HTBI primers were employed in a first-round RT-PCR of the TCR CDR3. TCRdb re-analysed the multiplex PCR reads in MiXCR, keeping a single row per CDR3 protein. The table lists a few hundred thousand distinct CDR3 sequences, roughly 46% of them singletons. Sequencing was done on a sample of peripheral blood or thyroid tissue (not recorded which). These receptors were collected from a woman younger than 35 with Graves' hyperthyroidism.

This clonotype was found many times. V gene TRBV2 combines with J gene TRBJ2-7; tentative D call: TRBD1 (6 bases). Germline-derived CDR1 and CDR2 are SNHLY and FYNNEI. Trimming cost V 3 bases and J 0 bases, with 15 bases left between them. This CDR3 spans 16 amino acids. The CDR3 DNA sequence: TGTGCCAGCAGTGAGGGTCGGACAGATTCCTCCTACGAGCAGTACTTC. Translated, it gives CASSEGRTDSSYEQYF.

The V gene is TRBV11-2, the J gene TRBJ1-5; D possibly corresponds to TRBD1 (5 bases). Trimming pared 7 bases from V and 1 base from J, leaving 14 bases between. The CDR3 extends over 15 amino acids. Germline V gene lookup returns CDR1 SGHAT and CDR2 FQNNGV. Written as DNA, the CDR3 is TGTGCCAGCACCATCGGGGGAATGAGCAATCAGCCCCAGCATTTT. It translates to CASTIGGMSNQPQHF.

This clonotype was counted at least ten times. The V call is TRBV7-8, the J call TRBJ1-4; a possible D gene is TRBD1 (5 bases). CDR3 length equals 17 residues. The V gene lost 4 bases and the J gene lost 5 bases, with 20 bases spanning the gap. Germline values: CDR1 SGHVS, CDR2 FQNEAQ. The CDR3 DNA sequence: TGTGCCAGCAGCTCTAGCAGGGTGGGCCGGAAGAATGAAAAACTGTTTTTT. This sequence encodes CASSSSRVGRKNEKLFF.

CDR3 DNA: TGTGCCAGCAGTAAGCACCTAGCGACCGAGCAGTACTTC. Translated: CASSKHLATEQYF. V is TRBV6-5 and J is TRBJ2-7, with D tentatively TRBD2 (6 bases). The length of the CDR3 is 13 residues. Trimming cost V 5 bases and J 6 bases, with 14 bases left between them. Germline assignment: CDR1 MNHEY and CDR2 SVGAGI.

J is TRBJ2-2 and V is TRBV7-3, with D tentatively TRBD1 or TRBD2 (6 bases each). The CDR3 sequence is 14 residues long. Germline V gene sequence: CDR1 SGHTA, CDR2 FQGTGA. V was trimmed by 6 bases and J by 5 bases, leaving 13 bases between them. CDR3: CASSLEGGTGELFF. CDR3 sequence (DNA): TGTGCCAGCAGTCTGGAGGGGGGTACCGGGGAGCTGTTTTTT.

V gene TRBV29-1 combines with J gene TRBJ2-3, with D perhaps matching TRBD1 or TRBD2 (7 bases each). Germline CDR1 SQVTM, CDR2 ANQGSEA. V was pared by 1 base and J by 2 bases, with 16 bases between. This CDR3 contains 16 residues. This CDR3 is CSVEAGGQSFTDTQYF. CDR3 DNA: TGCAGCGTTGAAGCGGGGGGACAGTCCTTCACAGATACGCAGTATTTT.

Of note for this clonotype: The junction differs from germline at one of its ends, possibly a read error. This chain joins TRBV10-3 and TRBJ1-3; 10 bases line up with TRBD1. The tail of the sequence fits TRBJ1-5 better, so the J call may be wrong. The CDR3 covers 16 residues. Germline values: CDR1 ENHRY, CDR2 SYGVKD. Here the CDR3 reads CAIRIDRGLGNQPQHF. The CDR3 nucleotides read TGTGCCATCAGGATAGACAGGGGGCTAGGCAACCAGCCCCAGCATTTT.

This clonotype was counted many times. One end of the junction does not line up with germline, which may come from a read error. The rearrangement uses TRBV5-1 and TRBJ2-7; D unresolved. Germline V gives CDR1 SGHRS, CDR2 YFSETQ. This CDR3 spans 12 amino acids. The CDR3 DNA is TGCGCCAACAGCTTGAATCGGGACGAGCAGTACTTC. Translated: CANSLNRDEQYF.

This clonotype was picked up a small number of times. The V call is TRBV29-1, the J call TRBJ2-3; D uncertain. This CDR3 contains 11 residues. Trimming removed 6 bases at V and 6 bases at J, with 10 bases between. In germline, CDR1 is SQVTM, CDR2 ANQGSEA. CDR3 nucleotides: TGCAGCGTAGACAAACTGGATACGCAGTATTTT. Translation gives CSVDKLDTQYF.

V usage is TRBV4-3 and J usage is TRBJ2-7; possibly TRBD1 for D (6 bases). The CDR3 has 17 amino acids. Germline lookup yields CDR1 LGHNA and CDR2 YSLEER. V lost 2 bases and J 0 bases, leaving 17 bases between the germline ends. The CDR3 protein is CASSQTPPGQSSYEQYF. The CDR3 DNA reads TGCGCCAGCAGCCAAACCCCCCCGGGACAAAGCTCCTACGAGCAGTACTTC.

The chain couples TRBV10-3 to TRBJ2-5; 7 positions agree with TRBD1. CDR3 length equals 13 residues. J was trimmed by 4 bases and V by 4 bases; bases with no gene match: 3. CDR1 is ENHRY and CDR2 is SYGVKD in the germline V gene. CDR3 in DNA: TGTGCCATCAGTGGGGACAGCTCAGAGACCCAGTACTTC. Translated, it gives CAISGDSSETQYF.

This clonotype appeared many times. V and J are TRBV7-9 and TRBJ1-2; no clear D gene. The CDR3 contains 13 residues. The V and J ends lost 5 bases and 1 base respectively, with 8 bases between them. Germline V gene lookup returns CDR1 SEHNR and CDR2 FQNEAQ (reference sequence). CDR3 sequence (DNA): TGTGCCAGCAGCAGAGGGTATAACTATGGCTACACCTTC. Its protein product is CASSRGYNYGYTF.

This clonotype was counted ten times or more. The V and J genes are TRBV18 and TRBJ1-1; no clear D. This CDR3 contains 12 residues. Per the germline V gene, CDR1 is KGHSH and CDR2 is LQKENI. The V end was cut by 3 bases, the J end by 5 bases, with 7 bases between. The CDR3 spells CASSPQVTEAFF. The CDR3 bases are TGTGCCAGCTCACCGCAGGTTACTGAAGCTTTCTTT.

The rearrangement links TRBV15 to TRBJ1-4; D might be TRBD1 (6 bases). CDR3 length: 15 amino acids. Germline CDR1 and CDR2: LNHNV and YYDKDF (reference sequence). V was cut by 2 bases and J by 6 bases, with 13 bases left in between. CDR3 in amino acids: CATSRPQGRDEKLFF. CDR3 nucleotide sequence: TGTGCCACCAGCAGACCTCAGGGGAGGGATGAAAAACTGTTTTTT. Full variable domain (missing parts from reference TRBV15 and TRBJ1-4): DAMVIQNPRYQVTQFGKPVTLSCSQTLNHNVMYWYQQKSSQAPKLLFHYYDKDFNNEADTPDNFQSRRPNTSFCFLDIRSPGLGDTAMYLCATSRPQGRDEKLFFGSGTQLSVL.

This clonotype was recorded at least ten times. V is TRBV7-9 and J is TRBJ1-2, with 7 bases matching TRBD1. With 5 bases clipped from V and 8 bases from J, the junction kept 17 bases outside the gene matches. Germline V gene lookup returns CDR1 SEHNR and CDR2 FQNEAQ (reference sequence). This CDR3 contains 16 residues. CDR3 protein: CASSPTQDREFYGYTF. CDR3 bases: TGTGCCAGCAGCCCGACCCAAGACAGGGAATTTTACGGCTACACCTTC. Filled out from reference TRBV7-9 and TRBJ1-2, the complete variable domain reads DTGVSQNPRHKITKRGQNVTFRCDPISEHNRLYWYRQTLGQGPEFLTYFQNEAQLEKSRLLSDRFSAERPKGSFSTLEIQRTEQGDSAMYLCASSPTQDREFYGYTFGSGTRLTVV.